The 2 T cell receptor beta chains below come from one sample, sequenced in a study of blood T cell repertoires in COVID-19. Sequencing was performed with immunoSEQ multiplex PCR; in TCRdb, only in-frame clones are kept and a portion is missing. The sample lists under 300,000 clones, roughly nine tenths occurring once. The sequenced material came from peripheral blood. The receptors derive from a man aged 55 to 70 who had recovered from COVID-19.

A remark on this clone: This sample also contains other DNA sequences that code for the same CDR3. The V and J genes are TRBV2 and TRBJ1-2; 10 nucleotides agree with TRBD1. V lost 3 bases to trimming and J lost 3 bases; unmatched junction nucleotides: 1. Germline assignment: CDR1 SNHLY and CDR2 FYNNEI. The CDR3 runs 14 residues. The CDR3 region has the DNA TGTGCCAGCAGTGAGGACAGGGGGGACTATGGCTACACCTTC. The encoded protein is CASSEDRGDYGYTF.

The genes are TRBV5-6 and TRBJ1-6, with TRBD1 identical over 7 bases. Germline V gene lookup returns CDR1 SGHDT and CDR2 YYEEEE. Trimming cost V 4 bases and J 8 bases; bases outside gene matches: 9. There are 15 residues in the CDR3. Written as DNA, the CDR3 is TGTGCCAGCAGCGGGGGGTGGACAGGATATTCACCCCTCCACTTT. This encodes CASSGGWTGYSPLHF.